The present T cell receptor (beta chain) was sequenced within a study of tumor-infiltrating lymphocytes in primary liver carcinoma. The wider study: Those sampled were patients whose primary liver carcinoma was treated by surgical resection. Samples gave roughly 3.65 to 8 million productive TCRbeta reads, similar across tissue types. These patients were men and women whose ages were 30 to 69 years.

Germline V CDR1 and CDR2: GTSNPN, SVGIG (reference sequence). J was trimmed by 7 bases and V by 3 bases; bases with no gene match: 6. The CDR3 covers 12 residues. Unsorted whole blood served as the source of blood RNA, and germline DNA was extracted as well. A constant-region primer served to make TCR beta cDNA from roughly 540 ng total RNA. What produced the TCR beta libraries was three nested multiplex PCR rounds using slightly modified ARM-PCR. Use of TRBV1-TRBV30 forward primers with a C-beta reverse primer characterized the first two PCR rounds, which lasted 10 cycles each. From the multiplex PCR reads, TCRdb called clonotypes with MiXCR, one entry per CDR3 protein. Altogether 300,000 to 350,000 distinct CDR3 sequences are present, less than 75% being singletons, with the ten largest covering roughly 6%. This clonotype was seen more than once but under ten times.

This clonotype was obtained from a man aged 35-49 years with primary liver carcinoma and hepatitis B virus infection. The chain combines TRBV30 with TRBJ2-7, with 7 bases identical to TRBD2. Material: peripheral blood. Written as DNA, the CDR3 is TGTGCCTGGAGCGTCAGGGACTATGAGCAGTACTTC. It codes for CAWSVRDYEQYF.